Given below is one T cell receptor beta chain in context. This specimen belongs to a study of blood T cell repertoires in COVID-19. TCRdb's table, derived via immunoSEQ multiplex PCR, lists solely in-frame clones and lacks some. The sample consists of hundreds of thousands of clones, 80% to 90% of them appearing once. Germline V CDR1 and CDR2: KGHDR, SFDVKD. The CDR3 is made up of 18 amino acids. J lost 4 bases, V lost 3 bases, and 15 bases had no gene match. The sequenced sample was PBMCs or T cells enriched from blood (not recorded which). The clonotype originates from a man under 40 who had recovered from COVID-19. The rearrangement links TRBV24-1 to TRBJ1-2; 8 bases match TRBD1. CDR3 sequence reads: CATSDARGAGGGFYGYTF. DNA of the CDR3: TGTGCCACCAGTGATGCCCGCGGGGCAGGGGGCGGATTCTATGGCTACACCTTC.